One sample yielded the 26 T cell receptor beta chains listed below, sequenced in a study of T cells in localized non-small cell lung cancer. Generated by immunoSEQ multiplex PCR, the TCRdb table keeps only in-frame clones and is missing some. The sample records some 2,500 clones, about 20% being singletons. The sample here was lung tumor tissue, taken before any cancer treatment. All receptors come from a woman aged 40 to 75 with stage I lung adenocarcinoma.

V usage is TRBV11-3 and J usage is TRBJ1-4; D gene ambiguous. Between the trimmed V and J ends, which lost 0 bases and 4 bases, there was a span of 9 bases. Germline loops: CDR1 SGHNT, CDR2 YENEEA. The length of the CDR3 is 15 residues. DNA for the CDR3: TGTGCCAGCAGCTTAGACGGAAACCATAATGAAAAACTGTTTTTT. Residues: CASSLDGNHNEKLFF.

This clone turned up a few times. The J gene is TRBJ1-1, the V gene TRBV9, with 11 bases lining up with TRBD1. This CDR3 contains 15 residues. The germline CDR1 and CDR2 sequences are SGDLS and YYNGEE. The V and J ends lost 4 bases and 4 bases, in that order; junction bases with no gene match: 6. The CDR3 here is CASSLGTGGLTEAFF. As DNA, the CDR3 is TGTGCCAGCAGCCTAGGGACAGGGGGTCTCACTGAAGCTTTCTTT.

The CDR3 loop reads CATGTSGSHQETQYF. In DNA, the CDR3 is TGTGCCACCGGGACTAGCGGATCCCACCAAGAGACCCAGTACTTC. This chain links TRBV10-3 with TRBJ2-5, with 11 positions matching TRBD2. V lost 10 bases to trimming and J lost 0 bases; unmatched junction nucleotides: 7. This CDR3 has 15 amino acids. Germline loops: CDR1 ENHRY, CDR2 SYGVKD.

This rearrangement joins TRBV30 to TRBJ2-3; 8 bases align to TRBD1. Trimming removed 0 bases from V and 5 bases from J; junction bases left unmatched: 7. This CDR3 contains 15 residues. Germline V gene sequence: CDR1 GTSNPN, CDR2 SVGIG (reference sequence). CDR3 sequence: CAWSVLRGQGDTQYF. CDR3 bases: TGTGCCTGGAGTGTACTCAGGGGGCAGGGAGATACGCAGTATTTT.

The chain combines TRBV25-1 with TRBJ2-5, with a tentative D call TRBD2 (6 bases). The CDR3 consists of 17 residues. CDR1 and CDR2 from the germline V gene are MGHDK and SYGVNS. Trimming removed 4 bases from V and 5 bases from J, with 23 bases in between. CDR3 nucleotides: TGTGCCAGCAGTGGGGACGGGACTCCCAGGCCTAAGGAGACCCAGTACTTC. Its translation: CASSGDGTPRPKETQYF.

In this sample, this clone is large. This chain uses TRBV11-3 with TRBJ1-4, with D perhaps TRBD1 (6 bases). From germline, CDR1 is SGHNT and CDR2 YENEEA. The CDR3 covers 16 residues. V gave up 0 bases and J gave up 7 bases, with 15 bases separating them. In DNA, the CDR3 is TGTGCCAGCAGCTTAGAGCCCGGGGGCCTTGGTGAAAAACTGTTTTTT. Residues: CASSLEPGGLGEKLFF.

This chain uses TRBV11-3 with TRBJ1-2; 8 bases line up with TRBD1. Trimming at V came to 0 bases and at J to 8 bases, leaving 5 bases not matched to a gene. In germline, CDR1 is SGHNT, CDR2 YENEEA. CDR3 length equals 14 residues. CDR3 nucleotide sequence: TGTGCCAGCAGCTTAGAGCAGGGGGCGGGCGGCTACACCTTC. Translating it yields CASSLEQGAGGYTF.

This clone is labeled medium-sized (0.01 to 0.1%). The V and J genes are TRBV9 and TRBJ1-2; 7 nucleotides agree with TRBD1. This CDR3 comprises 14 residues. The ends lost 4 bases at V and 6 bases at J; junction bases unmatched: 9. Germline V gives CDR1 SGDLS, CDR2 YYNGEE. The CDR3, as DNA: TGTGCCAGCAGCCCCCATCGACAGGGTGATGGCTACACCTTC. This encodes CASSPHRQGDGYTF.

By share of the sample, this clone is medium-sized. The chain carries TRBV9 and TRBJ1-1; TRBD1 agrees at 7 bases. The V segment lost 4 bases and the J segment 7 bases; nucleotides outside the gene matches: 7. The CDR3 extends over 13 amino acids. Germline CDR1 is SGDLS and CDR2 is YYNGEE. The CDR3 sequence is CASSINQGDEAFF. DNA of the CDR3: TGTGCCAGCAGCATAAACCAGGGGGATGAAGCTTTCTTT.

This clone has a handful of counts. The rearrangement joins TRBV7-6 to TRBJ2-7, with D hard to call. CDR1 is SGHVS, CDR2 FNYEAQ, per germline. Trimming pared 3 bases from V and 4 bases from J, leaving 16 bases between. The CDR3 extends over 15 amino acids. The CDR3 reads CASSFASRTEYEQYF. CDR3 sequence (DNA): TGTGCCAGCAGCTTCGCTTCCCGGACGGAGTACGAGCAGTACTTC.

This clone has just a few counts. CDR3 DNA: TGCGCCAGCAGCCAAGGGTACAGGGGCCTCGGGGTGACCCAGTACTTC. Protein product: CASSQGYRGLGVTQYF. The chain is built from TRBV1 and TRBJ2-5; the table's D call, TRBD1, was not checked against the DNA. TRBV1 is assigned pseudogene status. CDR3 length equals 16 residues.

This chain links TRBV11-3 with TRBJ1-2; possibly TRBD1 for D (6 bases). The V gene's germline CDR1 is SGHNT and CDR2 YENEEA. V lost 3 bases, J lost 14 bases, and 22 bases lay in between. The CDR3 runs to 14 residues. CDR3 region: CASSLVGGQGSWTF. CDR3 coding DNA: TGTGCCAGCAGCTTGGTCGGGGGCCAAGGATCTTGGACCTTC.

The chain couples TRBV11-3 to TRBJ1-1; 8 bases fit TRBD1. This CDR3 is 16 amino acids long. Germline V gene lookup returns CDR1 SGHNT and CDR2 YENEEA. Unmatched junction bases numbered 5, after V lost 1 base and J lost 1 base. CDR3 protein: CASSLVQGVGNTEAFF. CDR3 bases: TGTGCCAGCAGCTTAGTACAGGGGGTTGGGAACACTGAAGCTTTCTTT.

The CDR3 is CASISGGNTEAFF. In DNA, the CDR3 is TGTGCCAGCATATCGGGGGGTAACACTGAAGCTTTCTTT. This chain uses TRBV9 with TRBJ1-1; tentative D call: TRBD1 (5 bases). The V gene's germline CDR1 is SGDLS and CDR2 YYNGEE. This CDR3 has 13 amino acids. The V and J ends lost 6 bases and 2 bases respectively, with 11 bases between them.

This chain's CDR3 is CATSRDIRSDQPQHF. The CDR3, as DNA: TGTGCCACCAGCAGAGATATCAGGAGCGATCAGCCCCAGCATTTT. V gene TRBV15 combines with J gene TRBJ1-5; no clear D gene. The ends were cut back, 0 bases at V and 5 bases at J, with 11 bases in the middle. This CDR3 is 15 amino acids long. The germline V gene encodes CDR1 LNHNV and CDR2 YYDKDF (reference sequence).

The chain employs TRBV14 and TRBJ2-2; D gene ambiguous. Trimming left V 4 bases short and J 5 bases short, with 8 bases between. Germline lookup yields CDR1 SGHDN and CDR2 FVKESK. This CDR3 contains 13 residues. The CDR3 sequence is CASSPLGTGELFF. CDR3 DNA: TGTGCCAGCAGCCCTTTGGGAACCGGGGAGCTGTTTTTT.

This clone was seen at least ten times. This chain connects TRBV11-3 to TRBJ1-2, with 10 nucleotides matching TRBD1. The CDR3 spans 17 residues. Trimming cost V 5 bases and J 7 bases; bases outside gene matches: 16. The germline gives CDR1 SGHNT, CDR2 YENEEA. In nucleotides, the CDR3 is TGTGCCAGCAGCCCTGCGGCCTGGACAGGGGGAGGGGGTGGCTACACCTTC. Amino acid sequence: CASSPAAWTGGGGGYTF.

This chain uses TRBV5-1 with TRBJ2-3, with 7 positions matching TRBD1. The CDR3 is 15 residues long. V shed 4 bases, J shed 4 bases, and the junction held 9 bases outside the gene matches. Germline CDR1 reads SGHRS; CDR2 reads YFSETQ. In nucleotides, the CDR3 is TGCGCCAGCAGCCTCGACAGGGTCCCTCCAGATACGCAGTATTTT. Translated: CASSLDRVPPDTQYF.

This chain links TRBV11-3 with TRBJ2-1; TRBD2 agrees at 10 bases. This CDR3 is 15 amino acids long. Losses at the gene ends were 5 bases for V and 2 bases for J; bases not matched to a gene: 3. Germline V gives CDR1 SGHNT, CDR2 YENEEA. CDR3 in DNA: TGTGCCAGCAGCGTGAGCGGGGGGGCCTACAATGAGCAGTTCTTC. It specifies CASSVSGGAYNEQFF.

The chain combines TRBV11-3 with TRBJ2-5; 7 bases are a match to TRBD1. The CDR3 is 16 amino acids. Germline lookup yields CDR1 SGHNT and CDR2 YENEEA. The ends lost 0 bases at V and 5 bases at J; junction bases unmatched: 9. The CDR3 here is CASSLDQDRYWETQYF. The CDR3 bases are TGTGCCAGCAGCTTAGATCAGGACAGGTATTGGGAGACCCAGTACTTC.

J is TRBJ1-6 and V is TRBV6-8; the D gene is possibly TRBD1 (5 bases). Trimming cost V 8 bases and J 6 bases, with 14 bases left between them. Germline V gene lookup returns CDR1 MNHGY and CDR2 SAAAGT. This CDR3 spans 14 amino acids. The CDR3 loop reads CASRYWDSNSPLHF. The DNA of the CDR3 is TGTGCCAGCCGCTATTGGGACTCTAATTCACCCCTCCACTTT.

The chain joins TRBV9 to TRBJ1-5; D not resolved. The length of the CDR3 is 12 residues. V shed 0 bases and J shed 2 bases, with 0 bases lying between them. In germline, CDR1 is SGDLS, CDR2 YYNGEE. The CDR3, as DNA: TGTGCCAGCAGCGTAGGCAATCAGCCCCAGCATTTT. The encoded protein is CASSVGNQPQHF.

The genes are TRBV19 and TRBJ1-2; TRBD1 is a possible D gene (6 bases). This CDR3 is 16 amino acids long. CDR1 is LNHDA, CDR2 SQIVND, per germline (reference sequence). Trimming removed 5 bases at V and 0 bases at J, with 16 bases between. CDR3 loop: CASSSLQGSSNYGYTF. CDR3 nucleotides: TGTGCCAGTAGTTCTCTTCAGGGGTCCTCTAACTATGGCTACACCTTC.

This chain links TRBV6-8 with TRBJ1-2, with a tentative D call TRBD1 (5 bases). The V and J ends lost 10 bases and 2 bases respectively, with 11 bases between them. The germline CDR1 and CDR2 sequences are MNHGY and SAAAGT. This CDR3 region has 12 residues. The CDR3 is CAIGGVNYGYTF. In nucleotides, the CDR3 is TGTGCCATCGGAGGGGTGAACTATGGCTACACCTTC.

This chain uses TRBV6-8 with TRBJ1-2; D unresolved. The V and J ends lost 8 bases and 4 bases respectively, with 11 bases between them. Germline V gives CDR1 MNHGY, CDR2 SAAAGT. This CDR3 is built from 12 residues. CDR3 amino acids: CASLDRLYGYTF. The CDR3 region has the DNA TGTGCCAGCTTGGACCGACTCTATGGCTACACCTTC.

This clone ranks as medium-sized (0.01 to 0.1%). The V call is TRBV6-8, the J call TRBJ1-1; D is unclear. The CDR3 has 12 residues. The germline V gene has CDR1 MNHGY and CDR2 SAAAGT. V was trimmed by 2 bases and J by 9 bases, leaving 10 bases between them. DNA of the CDR3: TGTGCCAGCAGTTACGCAAAAAATAAAGCTTTCTTT. This codes for CASSYAKNKAFF.